The T cell receptor (beta chain) described here comes from a study of control samples from healthy donors and cancer patients. TCRdb's table, derived via immunoSEQ multiplex PCR, lists solely in-frame clones and lacks some. The table shows approximately 100,000 clones, with approximately 86% occurring only once. Germline loops: CDR1 MNHEY, CDR2 SMNVEV (reference sequence). The trim removed 6 bases at V and 1 base at J, leaving 3 bases unmatched. CDR3 size: 15 residues. This clone was found a few times. The origin of this receptor is a man aged 30-40 years in good health. Material for sequencing was blood. The gene calls are TRBV27 and TRBJ1-5, with 10 bases aligning to TRBD1. The CDR3 spells CASRGTGESNQPQHF. In nucleotides, the CDR3 is TGTGCCAGCAGGGGGACAGGGGAGAGCAATCAGCCCCAGCATTTT.